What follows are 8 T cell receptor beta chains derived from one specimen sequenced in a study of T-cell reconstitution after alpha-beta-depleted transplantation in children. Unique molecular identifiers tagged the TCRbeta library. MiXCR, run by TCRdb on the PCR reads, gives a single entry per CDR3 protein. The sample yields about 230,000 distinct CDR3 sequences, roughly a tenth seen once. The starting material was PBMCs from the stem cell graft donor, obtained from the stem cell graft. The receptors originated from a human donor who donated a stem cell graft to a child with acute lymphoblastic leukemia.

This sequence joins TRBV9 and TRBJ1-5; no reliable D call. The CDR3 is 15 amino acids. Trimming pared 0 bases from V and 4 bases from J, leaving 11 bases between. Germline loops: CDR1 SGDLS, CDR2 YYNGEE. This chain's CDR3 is CASSVGDGVNQPQHF. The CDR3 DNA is TGTGCCAGCAGCGTAGGCGACGGGGTTAATCAGCCCCAGCATTTT. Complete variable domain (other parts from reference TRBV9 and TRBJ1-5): DSGVTQTPKHLITATGQRVTLRCSPRSGDLSVYWYQQSLDQGLQFLIQYYNGEERAKGNILERFSAQQFPDLHSELNLSSLELGDSALYFCASSVGDGVNQPQHFGDGTRLSIL.

The CDR3 loop is CASSLSTVFGTNYGYTF. CDR3 nucleotides: TGTGCCAGCAGTTTAAGTACAGTCTTCGGAACTAACTATGGCTACACCTTC. The chain recombines TRBV12-3 or TRBV12-4 with TRBJ1-2; D remains unclear. This CDR3 spans 17 amino acids. V was shortened by 2 bases and J by 0 bases, with 16 bases between the two germline ends.

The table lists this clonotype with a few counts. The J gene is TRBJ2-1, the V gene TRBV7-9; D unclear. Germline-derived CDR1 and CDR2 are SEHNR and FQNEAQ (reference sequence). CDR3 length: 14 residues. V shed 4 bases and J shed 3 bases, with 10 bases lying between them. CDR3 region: CASSSEQIYNEQFF. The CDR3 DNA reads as TGTGCCAGCAGCTCGGAACAGATCTACAATGAGCAGTTCTTC.

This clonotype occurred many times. Here the CDR3 reads CASSLTRGLTYEQYF. CDR3 sequence (DNA): TGTGCCAGCAGCCTTACCAGGGGACTAACCTACGAGCAGTACTTC. The chain recombines TRBV7-2 with TRBJ2-7; maybe TRBD2 (7 bases). The CDR3 loop spans 15 amino acids. Per germline, CDR1 SGHTA and CDR2 FQGNSA. V shed 5 bases and J shed 2 bases, with 16 bases lying between them.

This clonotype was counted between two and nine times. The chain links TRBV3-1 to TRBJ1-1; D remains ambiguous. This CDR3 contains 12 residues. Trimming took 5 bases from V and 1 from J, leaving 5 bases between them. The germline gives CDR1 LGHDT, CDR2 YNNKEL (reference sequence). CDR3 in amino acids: CASSNPNTEAFF. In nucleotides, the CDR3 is TGTGCCAGCAGCAATCCGAACACTGAAGCTTTCTTT.

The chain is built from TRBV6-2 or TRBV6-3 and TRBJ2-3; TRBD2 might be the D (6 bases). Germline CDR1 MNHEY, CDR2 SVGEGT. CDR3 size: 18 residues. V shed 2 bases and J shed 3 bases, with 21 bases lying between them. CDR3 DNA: TGTGCCAGCAGTTACCTCCCCGGGGACTCGGACGGGACAGATACGCAGTATTTT. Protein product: CASSYLPGDSDGTDTQYF.

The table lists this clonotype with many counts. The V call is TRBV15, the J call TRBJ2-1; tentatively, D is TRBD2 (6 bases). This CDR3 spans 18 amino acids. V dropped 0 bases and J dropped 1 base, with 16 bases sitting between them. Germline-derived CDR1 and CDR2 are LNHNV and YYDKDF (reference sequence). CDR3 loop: CATSRDRQGGMSYNEQFF. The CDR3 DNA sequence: TGTGCCACCAGCAGAGATCGGCAGGGCGGGATGTCCTACAATGAGCAGTTCTTC.

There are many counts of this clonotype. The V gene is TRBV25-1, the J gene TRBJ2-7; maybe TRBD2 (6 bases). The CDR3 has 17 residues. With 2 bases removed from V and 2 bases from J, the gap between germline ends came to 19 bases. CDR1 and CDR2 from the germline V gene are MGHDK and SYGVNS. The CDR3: CASSEVFLGREAYEQYF. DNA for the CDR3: TGTGCCAGCAGTGAAGTGTTTCTGGGAAGGGAGGCCTACGAGCAGTACTTC.